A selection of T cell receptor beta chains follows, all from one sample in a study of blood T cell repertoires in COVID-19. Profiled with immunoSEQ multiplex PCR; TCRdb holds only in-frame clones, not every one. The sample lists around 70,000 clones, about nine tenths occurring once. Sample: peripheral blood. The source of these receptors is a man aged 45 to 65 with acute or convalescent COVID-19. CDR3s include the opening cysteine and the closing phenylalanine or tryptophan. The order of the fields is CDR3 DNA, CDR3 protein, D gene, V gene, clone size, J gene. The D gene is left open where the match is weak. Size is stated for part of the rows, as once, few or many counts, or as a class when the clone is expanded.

CDR3 DNA: TGTGCCAGCAGCCAAGAAATCCCGAGCTCTGGAAACACCATATATTTT
CDR3 protein: CASSQEIPSSGNTIYF
D gene: -
V gene: TRBV4-2
clone size: once
J gene: TRBJ1-3

CDR3 DNA: TGTGCCAGCAGCGTCCAGGGGTCAGGAAACACCATATATTTT
CDR3 protein: CASSVQGSGNTIYF
D gene: -
V gene: TRBV9
clone size: -
J gene: TRBJ1-3

CDR3 DNA: TGTGCCTCAGGGGGCCGGGGCAATCAGCCCCAGCATTTT
CDR3 protein: CASGGRGNQPQHF
D gene: TRBD1
V gene: TRBV19
clone size: -
J gene: TRBJ1-5

CDR3 DNA: TGTGCCAGCAGTTTAGGGCAGGGGGCGCAGACTGAAGCTTTCTTT
CDR3 protein: CASSLGQGAQTEAFF
D gene: TRBD1
V gene: TRBV27
clone size: once
J gene: TRBJ1-1

CDR3 DNA: TGTGCCAGCAGCCCAGGGGCGGGCTATGGCTACACCTTC
CDR3 protein: CASSPGAGYGYTF
D gene: -
V gene: TRBV5-4
clone size: -
J gene: TRBJ1-2

CDR3 DNA: TGTGCCAGCAGTTTGAGGGGGCTGAAGAACACTGAAGCTTTCTTT
CDR3 protein: CASSLRGLKNTEAFF
D gene: TRBD1
V gene: TRBV28
clone size: -
J gene: TRBJ1-1

CDR3 DNA: TGTGCCAGCAGTAAACAGGGCTCTGGAAACACCATATATTTT
CDR3 protein: CASSKQGSGNTIYF
D gene: -
V gene: TRBV28
clone size: -
J gene: TRBJ1-3

CDR3 DNA: TGTGCCAGCAGCTTAGGACAGGACTATGGCTACACCTTC
CDR3 protein: CASSLGQDYGYTF
D gene: -
V gene: TRBV11-2
clone size: -
J gene: TRBJ1-2

CDR3 DNA: TGTGCCAGCAGCTTAGGGACTAGCGGGATGTACGAGCAGTACTTC
CDR3 protein: CASSLGTSGMYEQYF
D gene: TRBD2
V gene: TRBV7-6
clone size: -
J gene: TRBJ2-7

CDR3 DNA: TGTGCCAGCAGCGATACAGGGTCACGGGAAAACATTCAGTACTTC
CDR3 protein: CASSDTGSRENIQYF
D gene: -
V gene: TRBV9
clone size: -
J gene: TRBJ2-4

CDR3 DNA: TGTGCCAGCAGCCAAGGGGGGGGGAACTATGGCTACACCTTC
CDR3 protein: CASSQGGGNYGYTF
D gene: -
V gene: TRBV3-1/TRBV3-2
clone size: -
J gene: TRBJ1-2

CDR3 DNA: TGTGCCACCTTAACAGATACGCAGTATTTT
CDR3 protein: CATLTDTQYF
D gene: -
V gene: TRBV15
clone size: -
J gene: TRBJ2-3

CDR3 DNA: TGTGCCAGCAGCGTCTCACAGGGGGCGGTGACTGAAGCTTTCTTT
CDR3 protein: CASSVSQGAVTEAFF
D gene: TRBD1
V gene: TRBV9
clone size: -
J gene: TRBJ1-1

CDR3 DNA: TGTGCCAGCAGTGAAGGGGGAGGGTATGATACACCCCTCCACTTT
CDR3 protein: CASSEGGGYDTPLHF
D gene: -
V gene: TRBV6-1
clone size: -
J gene: TRBJ1-6

CDR3 DNA: TGTGCCAGCAACCAGAGACAGGATCCTAACATTCAGTACTTC
CDR3 protein: CASNQRQDPNIQYF
D gene: -
V gene: TRBV2
clone size: -
J gene: TRBJ2-4

CDR3 DNA: TGTGCCATCAATTCAGCGAGACAGGGGAATCTAGAGACCCAGTACTTC
CDR3 protein: CAINSARQGNLETQYF
D gene: TRBD1
V gene: TRBV10-3
clone size: -
J gene: TRBJ2-5

CDR3 DNA: TGTGCCAGTTGGGGCCTCGGGCAAAACTATGGCTACACCTTC
CDR3 protein: CASWGLGQNYGYTF
D gene: -
V gene: TRBV18
clone size: -
J gene: TRBJ1-2

CDR3 DNA: TGTGCCAGTAGTGCGGGACTAGCGGGAGTCCCGGGGTCTGTAGATGAGCAGTTCTTC
CDR3 protein: CASSAGLAGVPGSVDEQFF
D gene: TRBD2
V gene: TRBV19
clone size: -
J gene: TRBJ2-1

CDR3 DNA: TGCGCCAGCAGCCCCAACCGACTGGGCTCCTACGAGCAGTACTTC
CDR3 protein: CASSPNRLGSYEQYF
D gene: -
V gene: TRBV4-1
clone size: -
J gene: TRBJ2-7

CDR3 DNA: TGTGCCAGCTTATTGACAGGGGGTCCAACCGGGGAGCTGTTTTTT
CDR3 protein: CASLLTGGPTGELFF
D gene: TRBD1
V gene: TRBV28
clone size: -
J gene: TRBJ2-2

CDR3 DNA: TGTGCCACCGCGTGGGCCGGCACAGATACGCAGTATTTT
CDR3 protein: CATAWAGTDTQYF
D gene: -
V gene: TRBV24-1
clone size: -
J gene: TRBJ2-3

CDR3 DNA: TGTGCCAGCAGTTCCTTAACAGCCCTTACAGGTCGGGGGTACACTGAAGCTTTCTTT
CDR3 protein: CASSSLTALTGRGYTEAFF
D gene: -
V gene: TRBV28
clone size: -
J gene: TRBJ1-1

CDR3 DNA: TGTGCCAGCAGTGAGCGGTCTGGGGCCAACGTCCTGACTTTC
CDR3 protein: CASSERSGANVLTF
D gene: -
V gene: TRBV25-1
clone size: -
J gene: TRBJ2-6

CDR3 DNA: TGTGCCAGCTCACCACCGAGTGTGGTTGAGCAGTTCTTC
CDR3 protein: CASSPPSVVEQFF
D gene: -
V gene: TRBV18
clone size: -
J gene: TRBJ2-1

CDR3 DNA: TGTGCCACCAGACGTGGGACACCTCAAGAGACCCAGTACTTC
CDR3 protein: CATRRGTPQETQYF
D gene: -
V gene: TRBV15
clone size: -
J gene: TRBJ2-5

CDR3 DNA: TGTGCCTCGGGCGGGGTACGAGGGCCCGGGGAGCTGTTTTTT
CDR3 protein: CASGGVRGPGELFF
D gene: -
V gene: TRBV28
clone size: -
J gene: TRBJ2-2

CDR3 DNA: TGTGCCAGCAGCTTATCCGGGGGTAACACCGGGGAGCTGTTTTTT
CDR3 protein: CASSLSGGNTGELFF
D gene: -
V gene: TRBV7-3
clone size: -
J gene: TRBJ2-2

CDR3 DNA: TGCGCCAGCAGCCCGATTGGCCGGGACAGCCATTCACCCCTCCACTTT
CDR3 protein: CASSPIGRDSHSPLHF
D gene: TRBD1
V gene: TRBV4-1
clone size: -
J gene: TRBJ1-6